The clone carrying this T cell receptor beta chain occurred once. With 0 bases clipped from V and 1 base from J, the junction kept 9 bases outside the gene matches. There are 18 residues in the CDR3. Germline CDR1 reads SGHRS; CDR2 reads YFSETQ. The sample belongs to a study of blood T cell repertoires in COVID-19. This table comes from immunoSEQ multiplex PCR, and its TCRdb copy is limited to in-frame clones, with some not included. The sample records roughly 140,000 clones, 80% to 90% being singletons. This sequence was found in a woman in her 70s with acute or convalescent COVID-19. The genes are TRBV5-1 and TRBJ2-5, with 10 bases fitting TRBD2. The sequenced material came from peripheral blood. The chain's CDR3 is CASSLVRLAGAPQETQYF. CDR3 coding DNA: TGCGCCAGCAGCTTGGTACGCCTAGCGGGGGCGCCCCAAGAGACCCAGTACTTC. Full variable domain (missing parts from reference TRBV5-1 and TRBJ2-5): KAGVTQTPRYLIKTRGQQVTLSCSPISGHRSVSWYQQTPGQGLQFLFEYFSETQRNKGNFPGRFSGRQFSNSRSEMNVSTLELGDSALYLCASSLVRLAGAPQETQYFGPGTRLLVL.